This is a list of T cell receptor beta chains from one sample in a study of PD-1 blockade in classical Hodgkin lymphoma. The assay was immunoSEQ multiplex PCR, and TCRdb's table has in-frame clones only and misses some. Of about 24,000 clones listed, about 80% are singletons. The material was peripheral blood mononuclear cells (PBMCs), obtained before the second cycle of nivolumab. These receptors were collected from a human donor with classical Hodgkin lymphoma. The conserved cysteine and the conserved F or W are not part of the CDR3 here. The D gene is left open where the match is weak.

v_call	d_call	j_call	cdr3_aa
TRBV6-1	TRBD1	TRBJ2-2	ASSEWTGRNTGELF
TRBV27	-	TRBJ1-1	ASSNLPGGDDWTEAF
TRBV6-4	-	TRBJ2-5	ASSEETQY
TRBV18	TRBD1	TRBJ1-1	ASSQQGAENTEAF
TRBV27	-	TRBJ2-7	ASSSFSGVPYEQY
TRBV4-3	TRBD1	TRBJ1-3	ASSQAGQVENTIY
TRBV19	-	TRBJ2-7	ASSVRQGSYEQY
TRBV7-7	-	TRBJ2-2	ASSLTDSYTGELF
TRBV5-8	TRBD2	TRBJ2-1	ASSWGGLAPIPSYNEQF
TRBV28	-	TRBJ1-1	ASIQRGATEAF
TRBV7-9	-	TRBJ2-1	ASSFRGRRSSYNEQF
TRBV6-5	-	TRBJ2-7	ASSYSSWRGYEQY
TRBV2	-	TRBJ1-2	ASSDIRGINYGYT
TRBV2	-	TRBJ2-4	ASSDRGAKNIQY
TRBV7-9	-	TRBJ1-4	ASSLRSRGSEKLF
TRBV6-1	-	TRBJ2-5	ASSPDRIEETQY
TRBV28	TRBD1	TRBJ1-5	ASKGNRGPLAEGQPQH
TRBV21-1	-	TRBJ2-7	ASIAVAAYEQY
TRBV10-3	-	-	ATAGRTSYEQY
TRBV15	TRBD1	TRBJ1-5	ATSWTGDQPQH
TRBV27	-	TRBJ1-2	ASSSRTPFGYT
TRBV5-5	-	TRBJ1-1	ASSLDTGFSEAF
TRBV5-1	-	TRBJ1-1	ASSPQGYRMNTEAF
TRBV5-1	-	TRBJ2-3	ASSWTASTDTQY
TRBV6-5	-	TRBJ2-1	ASSYGWGDNEQF
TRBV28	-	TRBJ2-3	ASSLWELYSTDTQY
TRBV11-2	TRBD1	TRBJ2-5	AIDRGETQY
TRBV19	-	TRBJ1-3	ASSIVHDRSGNTIY
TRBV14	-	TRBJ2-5	ASSQTTETQY
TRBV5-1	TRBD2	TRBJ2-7	ASKGEPGLAPEQY
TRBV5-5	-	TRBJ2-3	ASSPELGDTQY
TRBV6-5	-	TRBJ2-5	ASSVSGAKETQY
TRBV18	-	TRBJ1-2	ASSPNLLQQEDGYT
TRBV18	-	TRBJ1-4	ASSRSTDEKLF
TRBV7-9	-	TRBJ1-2	ASSFPVGYT
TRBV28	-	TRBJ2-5	ASSFGGVQETQY
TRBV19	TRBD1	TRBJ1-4	ASAARTGDNEKLF
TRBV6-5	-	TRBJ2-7	ASSPAGDYEQY
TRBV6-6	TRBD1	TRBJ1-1	ASTQGDRRAEAF
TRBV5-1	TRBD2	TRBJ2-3	ASSPGLAADTQY
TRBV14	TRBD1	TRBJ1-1	ASSFTDRVTEAF